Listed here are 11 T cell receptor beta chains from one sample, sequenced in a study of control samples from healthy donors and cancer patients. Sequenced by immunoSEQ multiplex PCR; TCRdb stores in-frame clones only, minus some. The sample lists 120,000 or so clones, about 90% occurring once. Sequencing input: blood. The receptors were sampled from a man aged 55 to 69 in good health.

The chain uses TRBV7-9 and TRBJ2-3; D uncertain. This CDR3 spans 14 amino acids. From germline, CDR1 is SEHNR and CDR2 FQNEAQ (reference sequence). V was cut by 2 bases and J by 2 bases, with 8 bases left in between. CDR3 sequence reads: CASSLTVSTDTQYF. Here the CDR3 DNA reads TGTGCCAGCAGCTTAACAGTATCCACAGATACGCAGTATTTT.

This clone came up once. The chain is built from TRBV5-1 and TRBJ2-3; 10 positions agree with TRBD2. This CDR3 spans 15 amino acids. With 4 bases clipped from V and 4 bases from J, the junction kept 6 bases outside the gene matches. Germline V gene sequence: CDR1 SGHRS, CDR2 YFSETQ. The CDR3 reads CASSQMGLASDTQYF. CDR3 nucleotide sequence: TGCGCCAGCAGCCAGATGGGACTAGCGTCAGATACGCAGTATTTT.

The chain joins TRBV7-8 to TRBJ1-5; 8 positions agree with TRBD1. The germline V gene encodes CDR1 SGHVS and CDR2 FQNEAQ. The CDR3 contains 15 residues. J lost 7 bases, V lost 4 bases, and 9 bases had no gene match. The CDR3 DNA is TGTGCCAGCAGCTCCCAGGGGGCGCAAGGACAGCCCCAGCATTTT. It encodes CASSSQGAQGQPQHF.

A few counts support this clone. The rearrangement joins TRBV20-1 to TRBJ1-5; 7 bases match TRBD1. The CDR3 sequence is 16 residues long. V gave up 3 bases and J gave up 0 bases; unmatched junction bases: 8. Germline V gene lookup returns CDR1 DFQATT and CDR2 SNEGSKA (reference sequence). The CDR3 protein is CSASETGPYSNQPQHF. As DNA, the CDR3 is TGCAGTGCTAGTGAGACAGGGCCTTATAGCAATCAGCCCCAGCATTTT.

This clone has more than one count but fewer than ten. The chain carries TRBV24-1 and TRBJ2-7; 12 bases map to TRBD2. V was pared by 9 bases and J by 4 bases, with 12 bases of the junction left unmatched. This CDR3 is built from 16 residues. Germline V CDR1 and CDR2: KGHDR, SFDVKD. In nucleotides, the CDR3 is TGTGCCACCGGAGGGAGGGGGACTAGCGGGCTATACGAGCAGTACTTC. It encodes CATGGRGTSGLYEQYF.

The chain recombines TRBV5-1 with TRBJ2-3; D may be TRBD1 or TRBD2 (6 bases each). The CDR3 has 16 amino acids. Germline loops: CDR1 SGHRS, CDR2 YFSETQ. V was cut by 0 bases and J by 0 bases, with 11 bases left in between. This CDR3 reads CASSLATGASTDTQYF. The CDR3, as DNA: TGCGCCAGCAGCTTGGCCACGGGGGCCAGCACAGATACGCAGTATTTT.

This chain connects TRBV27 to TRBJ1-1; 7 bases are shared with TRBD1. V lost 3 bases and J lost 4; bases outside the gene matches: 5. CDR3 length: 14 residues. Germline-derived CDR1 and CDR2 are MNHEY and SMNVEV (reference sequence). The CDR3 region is CASSFDRAGTEAFF. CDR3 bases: TGTGCCAGCAGTTTTGACAGGGCTGGCACTGAAGCTTTCTTT.

The CDR3 DNA reads TGTGCCAGCAGTGAGAGCGGGGGCAGTTACAATGAGCAGTTCTTC. It encodes CASSESGGSYNEQFF. The V gene is TRBV6-1, the J gene TRBJ2-1; 8 nucleotides line up with TRBD2. J lost 4 bases, V lost 3 bases, and 5 bases had no gene match. The CDR3 has 15 amino acids. The germline V gene has CDR1 MNHNS and CDR2 SASEGT.

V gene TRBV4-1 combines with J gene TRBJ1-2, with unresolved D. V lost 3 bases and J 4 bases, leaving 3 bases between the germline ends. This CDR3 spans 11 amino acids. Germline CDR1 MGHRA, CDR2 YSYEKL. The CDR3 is CASSHTYGYTF. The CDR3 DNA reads TGCGCCAGCAGCCATACCTATGGCTACACCTTC.

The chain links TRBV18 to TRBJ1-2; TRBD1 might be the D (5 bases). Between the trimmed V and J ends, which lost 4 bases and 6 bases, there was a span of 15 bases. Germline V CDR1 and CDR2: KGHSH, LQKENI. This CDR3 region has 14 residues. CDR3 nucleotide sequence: TGTGCCAGCTCACGGGAAGTAGACAGCGATGGCTACACCTTC. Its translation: CASSREVDSDGYTF.

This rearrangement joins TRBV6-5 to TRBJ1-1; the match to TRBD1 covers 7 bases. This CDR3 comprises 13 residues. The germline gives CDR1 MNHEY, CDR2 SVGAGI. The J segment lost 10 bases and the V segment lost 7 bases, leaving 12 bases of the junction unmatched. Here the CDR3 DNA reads TGTGCCAGCATCCCTCAACAGGGGTATGGAGCTTTCTTT. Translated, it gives CASIPQQGYGAFF.